The 31 T cell receptor beta chains below come from one sample, sequenced in a study of cytomegalovirus exposure and HLA in healthy donors. This PCR relied on a set of 60 Vbeta primers and 13 Jbeta primers. Produced via immunoSEQ multiplex PCR; TCRdb's table is partial and in-frame only. The sample records approximately 120,000 clones, 76% being singletons. Sequenced input: PBMCs. These receptor sequences come from a man aged 50-60 years in good health and CMV-seronegative.

The CDR3 here is CASSQEPHGGNTIYF. The CDR3 nucleotides read TGCGCCAGCAGCCAAGAACCCCACGGTGGAAACACCATATATTTT. The chain is built from TRBV4-3 and TRBJ1-3; D is undetermined. Trimming removed 0 bases at V and 3 bases at J, with 9 bases between. Germline loops: CDR1 LGHNA, CDR2 YSLEER. The CDR3 has 15 residues.

On this clone: Additional DNA sequences in this sample encode the identical CDR3. The gene calls are TRBV28 and TRBJ1-2, with D hard to call. Per germline, CDR1 MDHEN and CDR2 SYDVKM. The CDR3 is made up of 12 amino acids. The germline V and J ends were trimmed by 1 base and 4 bases, with 4 bases remaining between them. The CDR3 sequence: CASSLSGYGYTF. CDR3 sequence (DNA): TGTGCCAGCAGTTTATCCGGCTATGGCTACACCTTC.

J is TRBJ2-7 and V is TRBV6-6; the match to TRBD1 covers 9 bases. From germline, CDR1 is MNHNY and CDR2 SVGAGI (reference sequence). The CDR3 is made up of 14 amino acids. V lost 6 bases, J lost 6 bases, and 9 bases stayed unmatched. CDR3 region: CASRGDREGLEQYV. CDR3 DNA: TGTGCCAGCAGGGGGGACAGGGAAGGTCTCGAGCAGTACGTC.

The rearrangement links TRBV4-2 to TRBJ1-2; TRBD1 aligns across 9 bases. The CDR3 contains 13 residues. Trimming at V came to 5 bases and at J to 8 bases, leaving 6 bases not matched to a gene. The V gene's germline CDR1 is LGHNA and CDR2 YNFKEQ. CDR3 sequence: CASSGTGSGGYTF. Written as DNA, the CDR3 is TGTGCCAGCAGCGGGACAGGGAGTGGAGGCTACACCTTC.

The rearrangement links TRBV7-8 to TRBJ1-3, with 7 bases aligning to TRBD1. V lost 5 bases, J lost 4 bases, and 8 bases stayed unmatched. There are 15 residues in the CDR3. Germline V CDR1 and CDR2: SGHVS, FQNEAQ. This CDR3 reads CASSPNRGSGNTIYF. CDR3 nucleotide sequence: TGTGCCAGCAGCCCAAACAGGGGATCGGGAAACACCATATATTTT. The variable domain in full, with the rest retrieved from reference TRBV7-8 and TRBJ1-3, is GAGVSQSPRYKVAKRGQDVALRCDPISGHVSLFWYQQALGQGPEFLTYFQNEAQLDKSGLPSDRFFAERPEGSVSTLKIQRTQQEDSAVYLCASSPNRGSGNTIYFGEGSWLTVV.

The chain uses TRBV28 and TRBJ2-5; the match to TRBD2 covers 12 bases. V dropped 3 bases and J dropped 2; count of bases not matched to a gene: 10. This CDR3 comprises 18 residues. The germline V gene encodes CDR1 MDHEN and CDR2 SYDVKM. CDR3 sequence: CASSFSSGGVNLQETQYF. The CDR3 nucleotides read TGTGCCAGCAGTTTTTCTAGCGGGGGGGTGAACCTACAAGAGACCCAGTACTTC.

V usage is TRBV6-6 and J usage is TRBJ1-4, with a tentative D call TRBD1 (6 bases). The CDR3 has 15 amino acids. CDR1 and CDR2 from the germline V gene are MNHNY and SVGAGI (reference sequence). V lost 0 bases to trimming and J lost 4 bases, with 9 bases between them. Here the CDR3 DNA reads TGTGCCAGCAGTTACTCGGGCAGGGGTAATGAAAAACTGTTTTTT. Its translation: CASSYSGRGNEKLFF.

The chain employs TRBV5-4 and TRBJ2-5, with 7 positions matching TRBD1. The J call is in doubt because the DNA end fits TRBJ2-7 better. The V gene's germline CDR1 is SGHNT and CDR2 YYREEE (reference sequence). CDR3 length: 14 amino acids. The CDR3 loop reads CASSLETGAYEQYF. The CDR3 DNA is TGTGCCAGCAGCTTGGAAACAGGGGCCTACGAGCAGTACTTC.

The rearrangement uses TRBV5-8 and TRBJ2-5; D is unresolved. Germline values: CDR1 SGHTS, CDR2 YDEGEE. Between the trimmed V and J ends, which lost 0 bases and 0 bases, there was a span of 3 bases. This CDR3 is 13 amino acids long. This chain's CDR3 is CASSLVNQETQYF. CDR3 coding DNA: TGTGCCAGCAGCTTGGTAAACCAAGAGACCCAGTACTTC.

The chain links TRBV5-6 to TRBJ1-6; tentative D call: TRBD1 (6 bases). There are 14 residues in the CDR3. Trimming left V 2 bases short and J 7 bases short, with 10 bases between. Germline V CDR1 and CDR2: SGHDT, YYEEEE. The CDR3 reads CASSFRGNNSPLHF. CDR3 nucleotides: TGTGCCAGCAGCTTCAGGGGAAACAATTCACCCCTCCACTTT.

This chain links TRBV5-4 with TRBJ2-1, with 7 nucleotides matching TRBD1. This CDR3 has 15 amino acids. Per the germline V gene, CDR1 is SGHNT and CDR2 is YYREEE (reference sequence). Unmatched junction bases numbered 4, after V lost 4 bases and J lost 0 bases. CDR3 region: CASSLRQGSYNEQFF. The CDR3 DNA reads TGTGCCAGCAGCCTCCGACAGGGCTCCTACAATGAGCAGTTCTTC. The full variable domain, its missing parts supplied by reference TRBV5-4 and TRBJ2-1, is ETGVTQSPTHLIKTRGQQVTLRCSSQSGHNTVSWYQQALGQGPQFIFQYYREEENGRGNFPPRFSGLQFPNYSSELNVNALELDDSALYLCASSLRQGSYNEQFFGPGTRLTVL.

The J gene is TRBJ2-7, the V gene TRBV7-2; TRBD2 is a possible D gene (5 bases). V lost 3 bases, J lost 6 bases, and 9 bases lay in between. Germline lookup yields CDR1 SGHTA and CDR2 FQGNSA. CDR3 length: 12 residues. CDR3 sequence (DNA): TGTGCCAGCAGCTTCGGGATCCGCGAGCAGTACTTC. Amino acids: CASSFGIREQYF.

The chain links TRBV9 to TRBJ2-5; a possible D gene is TRBD2 (5 bases). The CDR3 consists of 14 residues. Germline V CDR1 and CDR2: SGDLS, YYNGEE. Deletions cut 0 bases from V and 7 bases from J, with 13 bases between. The chain's CDR3 is CASSVATSEGTQYF. In DNA form, the CDR3 reads TGTGCCAGCAGCGTAGCAACAAGTGAGGGGACCCAGTACTTC.

V gene TRBV29-1 combines with J gene TRBJ1-4, with 8 bases matching TRBD1. V lost 7 bases to trimming and J lost 5 bases; unmatched junction nucleotides: 6. The CDR3 is made up of 13 amino acids. Germline assignment: CDR1 SQVTM and CDR2 ANQGSEA. CDR3 DNA sequence: TGCAGCGCGGGACAGGCCAGAAATGAAAAACTGTTTTTT. As protein: CSAGQARNEKLFF.

The chain recombines TRBV5-6 with TRBJ2-1, with D possibly TRBD2 on 7 matching bases. The germline gives CDR1 SGHDT, CDR2 YYEEEE. The CDR3 extends over 15 amino acids. V lost 0 bases and J 6 bases, leaving 13 bases between the germline ends. The CDR3 spells CASSLGEGVGNEQFF. The CDR3 coding sequence is TGTGCCAGCAGCTTGGGGGAGGGGGTCGGCAATGAGCAGTTCTTC.

The chain recombines TRBV5-1 with TRBJ1-1; weak D call: TRBD1 (5 bases). Germline CDR1 reads SGHRS; CDR2 reads YFSETQ. CDR3 length: 14 residues. V lost 4 bases, J lost 0 bases, and 10 bases lay in between. CDR3 protein: CASSETVLNTEAFF. CDR3 nucleotides: TGCGCCAGCAGCGAGACAGTCTTGAACACTGAAGCTTTCTTT.

V usage is TRBV2 and J usage is TRBJ2-2; no firm D call. The CDR3 has 15 residues. Germline-derived CDR1 and CDR2 are SNHLY and FYNNEI. Trimming removed 4 bases at V and 0 bases at J, with 9 bases between. CDR3 region: CASSVERTNTGELFF. The CDR3 DNA is TGTGCCAGCAGTGTTGAGAGAACGAACACCGGGGAGCTGTTTTTT.

The V gene is TRBV11-2, the J gene TRBJ1-5; D remains unclear. This CDR3 has 13 amino acids. Deletions cut 6 bases from V and 1 base from J, with 7 bases between. Germline V gives CDR1 SGHAT, CDR2 FQNNGV. The CDR3 is CASSRESNQPQHF. Here the CDR3 DNA reads TGTGCCAGCAGTAGGGAGAGCAATCAGCCCCAGCATTTT. The complete variable domain, with remaining parts taken from reference TRBV11-2 and TRBJ1-5, reads EAGVAQSPRYKIIEKRQSVAFWCNPISGHATLYWYQQILGQGPKLLIQFQNNGVVDDSQLPKDRFSAERLKGVDSTLKIQPAKLEDSAVYLCASSRESNQPQHFGDGTRLSIL.

There are a few counts of this clone. This chain joins TRBV13 and TRBJ2-5, with TRBD2 identical over 11 bases. After removal of 5 bases from V and 7 bases from J, the junction contained 9 bases not matched to a gene. Germline CDR1 and CDR2: PRHDT and FYEKMQ (reference sequence). The CDR3 has 15 residues. CDR3 nucleotide sequence: TGTGCCAGCAGCCCCCCTAGCGGGGGGCCCAGGACCCAGTACTTC. Amino acids: CASSPPSGGPRTQYF.

With respect to this clone: One end of the junction varies from germline; a read error may be responsible. The chain carries TRBV6-1 and TRBJ1-2, with TRBD1 matching over 8 bases. The CDR3 runs 17 residues. Per germline, CDR1 MNHNS and CDR2 SASEGT. The CDR3 is CASSEGGGTGGRNGYTF. The CDR3, as DNA: TGTGCCAGCAGCGAAGGAGGGGGAACAGGGGGAAGAAATGGCTACACCTTC.

This rearrangement joins TRBV6-5 to TRBJ1-1; weak D call: TRBD1 (5 bases). The V and J ends lost 6 bases and 7 bases respectively, with 15 bases between them. There are 13 residues in the CDR3. CDR1 and CDR2 from the germline V gene are MNHEY and SVGAGI. CDR3 residues: CASSLDTDNEAFF. The CDR3 DNA is TGTGCCAGCAGCCTGGACACGGACAATGAAGCTTTCTTT.

The CDR3 reads CASSNPTGTISEAFF. The DNA for the CDR3 is TGTGCCAGCAGTAACCCGACAGGGACAATCTCTGAAGCTTTCTTT. The rearrangement uses TRBV6-1 and TRBJ1-1; TRBD1 aligns across 7 bases. Germline trimming cut 5 bases from V and 6 bases from J; bases unmatched to any gene: 12. CDR3 size: 15 residues. CDR1 is MNHNS and CDR2 is SASEGT in the germline V gene.

The chain uses TRBV11-2 and TRBJ2-2; the D is unclear. With 1 base removed from V and 6 bases from J, the gap between germline ends came to 9 bases. The CDR3 is 14 residues long. Germline lookup yields CDR1 SGHAT and CDR2 FQNNGV. The CDR3 DNA follows: TGTGCCAGCAGCTTAGGAGGTGTGTCCGGGGAGCTGTTTTTT. Translating it yields CASSLGGVSGELFF.

The gene calls are TRBV6-7 and TRBJ1-6; TRBD1 matches 8 bases. TRBV6-7 is known as an ORF, though its function is uncertain. The J segment lost 2 bases and the V segment lost 2 bases, leaving 5 bases of the junction unmatched. CDR3 size: 17 residues. CDR3 nucleotides: TGTGCCAGCAGTTACCTGGACAGGGTTCCCTATAATTCACCCCTCCACTTT. It is translated as CASSYLDRVPYNSPLHF.

The chain is built from TRBV15 and TRBJ2-7, with D perhaps matching TRBD2 (7 bases). The CDR3 length is 17 residues. Trimming took off 0 bases at V and 2 bases at J, with 17 bases between the two ends. CDR1 is LNHNV and CDR2 is YYDKDF in the germline V gene (reference sequence). CDR3 in amino acids: CATSRDGGGSFTYEQYV. The DNA for the CDR3 is TGTGCCACCAGCAGAGATGGGGGGGGCTCTTTCACCTACGAGCAGTACGTC.

The CDR3 DNA is TGCAGTGCTAGTGAGGAGGAGCAGTTCTTC. Its protein product is CSASEEEQFF. V is TRBV20-1 and J is TRBJ2-1; the D is unclear. From germline, CDR1 is DFQATT and CDR2 SNEGSKA (reference sequence). The CDR3 loop spans 10 amino acids. Between the trimmed V and J ends, which lost 3 bases and 10 bases, there was a span of 7 bases.

V gene TRBV6-6 combines with J gene TRBJ2-7, with D tentatively TRBD2 (6 bases). V was cut by 8 bases and J by 3 bases, with 11 bases left in between. This CDR3 has 12 amino acids. The germline CDR1 and CDR2 sequences are MNHNY and SVGAGI (reference sequence). In DNA form, the CDR3 reads TGTGCCAGCGGGGGGTTCGACTACGAGCAGTACTTC. Protein: CASGGFDYEQYF.

The rearrangement uses TRBV5-1 and TRBJ2-7, with 9 bases that match TRBD1. The germline CDR1 and CDR2 sequences are SGHRS and YFSETQ. After removal of 5 bases from V and 2 bases from J, the junction contained 5 bases not matched to a gene. The CDR3 is 14 amino acids. CDR3 amino acids: CASRVGQGPYEQYF. CDR3 nucleotide sequence: TGCGCCAGCAGGGTAGGACAGGGGCCCTACGAGCAGTACTTC.

The chain combines TRBV7-8 with TRBJ1-5, with 9 positions matching TRBD1. The V and J ends lost 2 bases and 3 bases, in that order; junction bases with no gene match: 2. Germline CDR1 reads SGHVS; CDR2 reads FQNEAQ. This CDR3 is built from 15 residues. The CDR3 loop is CASSLTGGFNQPQHF. CDR3 coding DNA: TGTGCCAGCAGCTTAACAGGGGGCTTCAATCAGCCCCAGCATTTT.

This sequence joins TRBV5-4 and TRBJ2-2; D is possibly TRBD1 (5 bases). V lost 0 bases, J lost 1 base, and 10 bases lay in between. The CDR3 covers 16 residues. Germline V CDR1 and CDR2: SGHNT, YYREEE (reference sequence). In DNA, the CDR3 is TGTGCCAGCAGCTTGGTTGGACACTTGAACACCGGGGAGCTGTTTTTT. This codes for CASSLVGHLNTGELFF.

J is TRBJ2-5 and V is TRBV5-1, with TRBD1 as a possible D gene (6 bases). The CDR3 covers 13 residues. The V gene's germline CDR1 is SGHRS and CDR2 YFSETQ. V was shortened by 4 bases and J by 9 bases, with 16 bases between the two germline ends. The CDR3 DNA reads TGCGCCAGCAGCGTGGACAGTTCCTGGGCCCAGTACTTC. Residues: CASSVDSSWAQYF. Full variable domain (remainder filled in from reference TRBV5-1 and TRBJ2-5): KAGVTQTPRYLIKTRGQQVTLSCSPISGHRSVSWYQQTPGQGLQFLFEYFSETQRNKGNFPGRFSGRQFSNSRSEMNVSTLELGDSALYLCASSVDSSWAQYFGPGTRLLVL.